This passage covers 13 T cell receptor beta chains from one sample sequenced in a study of T-cell memory formation after mild COVID-19. TCRdb reprocessed the 5' RACE reads with MiXCR, giving one entry per CDR3 protein. Among hundreds of thousands of distinct CDR3 sequences listed, 15% were seen once. The sequenced sample was PBMCs or a T cell subset sorted from them (not recorded which). The source of these receptors is a man aged 18 to 30 who had mild COVID-19 (a few samples of this study predate the infection). Cell type and time point are not known.

The table lists this clonotype with many counts. The V and J genes are TRBV7-2 and TRBJ2-5, with TRBD2 matching over 11 bases. The CDR3 is made up of 16 amino acids. The V and J ends lost 5 bases and 3 bases, in that order; junction bases with no gene match: 8. Germline V gives CDR1 SGHTA, CDR2 FQGNSA. The DNA for the CDR3 is TGTGCCAGCAGCCCCACCGTGGGACTAGCGGAAGAGACCCAGTACTTC. It encodes CASSPTVGLAEETQYF. Variable domain in full (rest from reference TRBV7-2 and TRBJ2-5): GAGVSQSPSNKVTEKGKDVELRCDPISGHTALYWYRQSLGQGLEFLIYFQGNSAPDKSGLPSDRFSAERTGGSVSTLTIQRTQQEDSAVYLCASSPTVGLAEETQYFGPGTRLLVL.

The genes are TRBV24-1 and TRBJ2-7, with a possible D match to TRBD2 (5 bases). V was clipped by 1 base and J by 6 bases, with 9 bases between them. This CDR3 region has 13 residues. CDR1 is KGHDR, CDR2 SFDVKD, per germline. The CDR3: CATSDFGVSEQYF. The CDR3 DNA reads TGTGCCACCAGTGATTTCGGGGTGAGCGAGCAGTACTTC.

This clonotype was recorded a few times. The rearrangement uses TRBV7-9 and TRBJ1-1; no firm D call. The germline V gene has CDR1 SEHNR and CDR2 FQNEAQ (reference sequence). Trimming removed 1 base at V and 4 bases at J, with 4 bases between. The CDR3 spans 12 residues. CDR3 coding DNA: TGTGCCAGCAGCTTAGTATTCACTGAAGCTTTCTTT. It is translated as CASSLVFTEAFF.

The chain is built from TRBV10-3 and TRBJ2-3, with TRBD1 matching over 7 bases. Germline-derived CDR1 and CDR2 are ENHRY and SYGVKD. The CDR3 loop spans 17 amino acids. The J segment lost 1 base and the V segment lost 1 base, leaving 8 bases of the junction unmatched. CDR3 sequence: CAISEWLGQPGTDTQYF. In DNA, the CDR3 is TGTGCCATCAGTGAGTGGTTGGGACAGCCGGGCACAGATACGCAGTATTTT.

The chain is built from TRBV27 and TRBJ2-1; 10 bases map to TRBD2. The CDR3 totals 16 residues. Per germline, CDR1 MNHEY and CDR2 SMNVEV (reference sequence). The V segment lost 0 bases and the J segment 4 bases; nucleotides outside the gene matches: 3. Written as DNA, the CDR3 is TGTGCCAGCAGTTTATCGAGCGGGGGGGCATACAATGAGCAGTTCTTC. This gives the protein CASSLSSGGAYNEQFF.

The chain recombines TRBV19 with TRBJ1-1, with a tentative D call TRBD1 (5 bases). V lost 0 bases and J 2 bases, leaving 16 bases between the germline ends. This CDR3 has 17 amino acids. Germline V gives CDR1 LNHDA, CDR2 SQIVND (reference sequence). CDR3 protein: CASSIDVLGGRNTEAFF. In DNA, the CDR3 is TGTGCCAGTAGTATAGACGTCTTGGGGGGGAGAAACACTGAAGCTTTCTTT.

The table lists this clonotype with many counts. The rearrangement links TRBV10-3 to TRBJ1-2; the match to TRBD1 covers 8 bases. Germline V lookup: CDR1 ENHRY, CDR2 SYGVKD. After removal of 5 bases from V and 7 bases from J, the junction contained 6 bases not matched to a gene. There are 13 residues in the CDR3. The DNA for the CDR3 is TGTGCCATCAGTCCCCAGGGGGCTAGTGGCTACACCTTC. This translates into CAISPQGASGYTF.

This clonotype has a handful of counts. The chain employs TRBV4-2 and TRBJ1-1; no clear D gene. Germline V lookup: CDR1 LGHNA, CDR2 YNFKEQ. Trimming took 1 base from V and 4 from J, leaving 10 bases between them. This CDR3 contains 14 residues. CDR3 coding DNA: TGTGCCAGCAGCCAAGTTACGGGTAGCACTGAAGCTTTCTTT. This encodes CASSQVTGSTEAFF.

This clonotype appeared many times. The chain employs TRBV5-1 and TRBJ2-1, with D tentatively TRBD2 (5 bases). The CDR3 contains 11 residues. Between the trimmed V and J ends, which lost 0 bases and 10 bases, there was a span of 5 bases. Germline CDR1 reads SGHRS; CDR2 reads YFSETQ. The CDR3 nucleotides are TGCGCCAGCAGCTTGGCGGGGGAGCAGTTCTTC. Its protein product is CASSLAGEQFF. Using reference TRBV5-1 and TRBJ2-1 for the parts outside the CDR3, the full variable domain is KAGVTQTPRYLIKTRGQQVTLSCSPISGHRSVSWYQQTPGQGLQFLFEYFSETQRNKGNFPGRFSGRQFSNSRSEMNVSTLELGDSALYLCASSLAGEQFFGPGTRLTVL.

This clonotype was detected a few times. V gene TRBV7-2 combines with J gene TRBJ2-7, with 9 bases aligning to TRBD1. The V gene's germline CDR1 is SGHTA and CDR2 FQGNSA. This CDR3 is built from 15 residues. The V and J ends lost 5 bases and 3 bases, in that order; junction bases with no gene match: 8. CDR3 amino acids: CASSLGQGGYYEQYV. CDR3 nucleotide sequence: TGTGCCAGCAGCCTGGGACAGGGAGGTTACTACGAGCAGTACGTC.

This clonotype has a handful of counts. The rearrangement uses TRBV5-1 and TRBJ1-4, with TRBD1 identical over 9 bases. The CDR3 sequence is 18 residues long. Unmatched junction bases numbered 16, after V lost 4 bases and J lost 6 bases. Germline CDR1 SGHRS, CDR2 YFSETQ. The CDR3 coding sequence is TGCGCCAGCAGCAACCCGAACACATCCGGGACAGGGTATGAAAAACTGTTTTTT. Residues: CASSNPNTSGTGYEKLFF. Full variable domain (outside the CDR3, taken from reference TRBV5-1 and TRBJ1-4): KAGVTQTPRYLIKTRGQQVTLSCSPISGHRSVSWYQQTPGQGLQFLFEYFSETQRNKGNFPGRFSGRQFSNSRSEMNVSTLELGDSALYLCASSNPNTSGTGYEKLFFGSGTQLSVL.

The CDR3 is CASRLEQGGSPLHF. The CDR3 region has the DNA TGCGCCAGCAGACTGGAGCAGGGGGGATCACCCCTCCACTTT. The chain uses TRBV4-1 and TRBJ1-6; 7 bases are shared with TRBD1. The CDR3 is 14 amino acids. The V segment lost 6 bases and the J segment 10 bases; nucleotides outside the gene matches: 9. The germline V gene encodes CDR1 MGHRA and CDR2 YSYEKL.

This clonotype was counted only a few times. V and J are TRBV4-2 and TRBJ1-2; D gene unclear. The CDR3 length is 16 residues. Germline values: CDR1 LGHNA, CDR2 YNFKEQ. Trimming stripped 0 bases from V and 7 bases from J, with 18 bases between. The CDR3 sequence is CASSQDYGRGFFGYTF. The CDR3 nucleotides read TGTGCCAGCAGCCAAGATTACGGCAGAGGGTTCTTTGGCTACACCTTC.